This T cell receptor beta chain was retrieved from a study of blood T cell repertoires in COVID-19. Study as a whole: Whether acute or convalescent, the COVID-19 samples came from the United States, Italy and Spain. T cells, B-cell-depleted T cells, or PBMCs supplied cDNA or gDNA.

Generated by immunoSEQ multiplex PCR, the TCRdb table keeps only in-frame clones and is missing some. The table includes over 75,000 clones, more than 60% detected once. Per germline, CDR1 SGHRS and CDR2 YFSETQ. This CDR3 spans 13 amino acids. V lost 4 bases to trimming and J lost 6 bases; unmatched junction nucleotides: 3. Sequencing was carried out using peripheral blood. The chain employs TRBV5-1 and TRBJ2-1, with TRBD1 matching over 8 bases. The clonotype originates from a man aged 65 to 79 with acute or convalescent COVID-19. In nucleotides, the CDR3 is TGCGCCAGCAGCCTCGGACAGGGCAATGAGCAGTTCTTC. Residues: CASSLGQGNEQFF.